These 6 T cell receptor beta chains share one sample of origin, sequenced in a study of control samples from healthy donors and cancer patients. Repertoires were generated with immunoSEQ multiplex PCR, while TCRdb's copy carries only in-frame clones and drops some. The table lists just over 150,000 clones, about 90% of them singletons, with around 12% in the top ten. The material sequenced was blood. These receptors all come from a man under 40 in good health.

This clone has a handful of counts. The chain employs TRBV28 and TRBJ1-2, with D unresolved. This CDR3 has 12 amino acids. Trimming stripped 6 bases from V and 5 bases from J, with 10 bases between. Germline assignment: CDR1 MDHEN and CDR2 SYDVKM. For the CDR3, the DNA is TGTGCCAGCAGCACGGCAGTTTATGGCTACACCTTC. Protein: CASSTAVYGYTF.

J is TRBJ1-5 and V is TRBV18; D is unresolved. This CDR3 has 14 residues. Germline V gives CDR1 KGHSH, CDR2 LQKENI. Trimming left V 4 bases short and J 1 base short, with 8 bases between. The CDR3 nucleotides read TGTGCCAGCTCACAACAATTCAGCAATCAGCCCCAGCATTTT. This translates into CASSQQFSNQPQHF.

The V call is TRBV6-2 or TRBV6-3, the J call TRBJ1-2, with TRBD1 as a possible D gene (6 bases). The V and J ends lost 2 bases and 6 bases respectively, with 16 bases between them. This CDR3 is 15 amino acids long. Germline V gives CDR1 MNHEY, CDR2 SVGEGT. The CDR3 DNA follows: TGTGCCAGCAGTTACGTGGCAGGGGTCCAGAATGGCTACACCTTC. Protein: CASSYVAGVQNGYTF.

V usage is TRBV11-1 and J usage is TRBJ2-1; TRBD2 aligns across 10 bases. After removal of 3 bases from V and 7 bases from J, the junction contained 0 bases not matched to a gene. Per the germline V gene, CDR1 is SGHAT and CDR2 is FQDESV (reference sequence). The CDR3 sequence is 13 residues long. The CDR3 DNA reads as TGTGCCAGCAGCTTTAGCGGGGGGAATGAGCAGTTCTTC. Amino acids: CASSFSGGNEQFF.

This clone was observed a few times. The V call is TRBV7-9, the J call TRBJ1-3; TRBD1 might be the D (6 bases). With 4 bases removed from V and 2 bases from J, the gap between germline ends came to 18 bases. This CDR3 has 17 residues. Germline CDR1 and CDR2: SEHNR and FQNEAQ (reference sequence). The CDR3 DNA is TGTGCCAGCAGCTCTAATACAGGGAGAATTACTGGAAACACCATATATTTT. Translated: CASSSNTGRITGNTIYF.

The chain carries TRBV5-6 and TRBJ1-1; 10 bases match TRBD1. CDR1 is SGHDT, CDR2 YYEEEE, per germline. This CDR3 comprises 14 residues. V lost 4 bases, J lost 6 bases, and 6 bases stayed unmatched. As DNA, the CDR3 is TGTGCCAGCAGCCTCCGGGACAGGGGCCCTGAAGCTTTCTTT. This sequence encodes CASSLRDRGPEAFF.